This record looks at one TCR beta chain sequence and its context. The germline V gene has CDR1 LGHNA and CDR2 YNFKEQ. V gave up 0 bases and J gave up 3 bases; unmatched junction bases: 5. The CDR3 runs to 16 residues. This entry belongs to a study of blood T cell repertoires in COVID-19. Study context: Sites in the United States, Italy and Spain provided acute and convalescent COVID-19 samples. PBMCs, B-cell-depleted T cells, or T cells provided the cDNA or gDNA that made up the material.

Authors' data handling: Amplification with reference gene primers provided the estimates of nucleated cell counts. Libraries were prepared by immunoSEQ multiplex PCR; TCRdb keeps only in-frame clonotypes and omits some of them. Clonal size and the V and J genes are those of that table, whereas D and trimming came from the DNA. The data contain a few hundred thousand clones, around 80% of them singletons. This receptor was taken from a woman aged 18-30 years with acute or convalescent COVID-19. The specimen was peripheral blood. The chain couples TRBV4-2 to TRBJ2-7, with 10 bases identical to TRBD2. DNA of the CDR3: TGTGCCAGCAGCCAAGAAGCGGCTAGCGGGAGCTACGAGCAGTACTTC. It is translated as CASSQEAASGSYEQYF.